These 21 T cell receptor beta chains were sequenced from one sample in a study of CXCR3-negative and CXCR3-positive naive CD8 T cells. Preparation of TRB cDNA libraries relied on 5' RACE carrying UMI labels. One entry per CDR3 protein, without DNA, is what TCRdb gives after re-calling the 5' RACE reads. The listing records 75,000 to 95,000 distinct CDR3 sequences. Specimen: naive CXCR3- CD8+ T cells from blood. Subset here: CD45RO-CCR7+CD27+CD95- naive CD8+ T cells lacking CXCR3 (TNR3-). These receptors all stem from a human donor in good health. Some clones in this sample may be carry-over from other donors' samples.

V gene TRBV11-3 combines with J gene TRBJ2-2; with no DNA, the TCRdb D assignment of TRBD1 cannot be verified. The CDR3 consists of 15 residues. Germline V gene data show CDR1 as SGHNT and CDR2 as YENEEA. The CDR3 sequence is CASSPWTGDSGELFF.

CDR3 residues: CASSQVEESTDTQYF. The chain joins TRBV4-3 to TRBJ2-3. The CDR3 is made up of 15 amino acids. The germline V gene encodes CDR1 LGHNA and CDR2 YSLEER.

The rearrangement links TRBV6-5 to TRBJ1-1; with no DNA, the TCRdb D assignment of TRBD1 cannot be verified. Per the germline V gene, CDR1 is MNHEY and CDR2 is SVGAGI. This CDR3 region has 14 residues. This CDR3 reads CASSYSQGDTEAFF.

The CDR3 sequence: CSVEPRGRDTEAFF. V and J are TRBV29-1 and TRBJ1-1; TCRdb outputs TRBD1, but without DNA this stays unchecked. Per the germline V gene, CDR1 is SQVTM and CDR2 is ANQGSEA. There are 14 residues in the CDR3.

V and J are TRBV29-1 and TRBJ2-7; TCRdb designates TRBD1, a call that cannot be tested without DNA. Germline CDR1 reads SQVTM; CDR2 reads ANQGSEA. This CDR3 contains 12 residues. This chain's CDR3 is CSVEGGNSEQYF.

The chain couples TRBV29-1 to TRBJ2-2; the TRBD1 assignment by TCRdb is unverifiable without DNA. Germline-derived CDR1 and CDR2 are SQVTM and ANQGSEA. This CDR3 region has 15 residues. CDR3 sequence reads: CSVEDSDAGTGELFF.

The gene calls are TRBV7-9 and TRBJ2-7. Germline assignment: CDR1 SEHNR and CDR2 FQNEAQ (reference sequence). This CDR3 contains 13 residues. CDR3 residues: CASSLLGSYEQYF.

The V and J genes are TRBV5-5 and TRBJ1-4. Germline V gene sequence: CDR1 SGHKS, CDR2 YYEKEE (reference sequence). The CDR3 is made up of 15 amino acids. The CDR3 reads CASSSTGAFNEKLFF.

The genes are TRBV27 and TRBJ2-1. The CDR3 totals 13 residues. Germline V gene data show CDR1 as MNHEY and CDR2 as SMNVEV (reference sequence). Here the CDR3 reads CASSLFGNNEQFF.

The V and J genes are TRBV7-3 and TRBJ1-1. This CDR3 comprises 15 residues. Germline CDR1 reads SGHTA; CDR2 reads FQGTGA. The CDR3 sequence is CASSLRDGLNTEAFF.

This chain links TRBV7-6 with TRBJ1-1; TCRdb calls TRBD1, which cannot be checked without DNA. The germline CDR1 and CDR2 sequences are SGHVS and FNYEAQ. CDR3 length: 15 amino acids. The CDR3 protein is CASSEARGLNTEAFF.

The gene calls are TRBV20-1 and TRBJ2-3; TCRdb returns TRBD2, unconfirmable since there is no DNA. The CDR3 loop spans 16 amino acids. Germline V gene sequence: CDR1 DFQATT, CDR2 SNEGSKA (reference sequence). CDR3 residues: CSAHSTSGSTKYTQYF.

V is TRBV6-4 and J is TRBJ2-1. Looked up from germline, CDR1 is MRHNA and CDR2 is SNTAGT. The length of the CDR3 is 13 residues. The CDR3 sequence is CASSDSVWSEQFF.

The V and J genes are TRBV3-1 and TRBJ2-5; the TCRdb D gene call, TRBD1, has no DNA to confirm it. This CDR3 has 15 amino acids. Germline loops: CDR1 LGHDT, CDR2 YNNKEL (reference sequence). CDR3 region: CASSQDFTGGETQYF.

This rearrangement joins TRBV4-3 to TRBJ1-1. The length of the CDR3 is 13 residues. Germline V gives CDR1 LGHNA, CDR2 YSLEER. CDR3 sequence: CASSQAGNTEAFF.

The chain recombines TRBV19 with TRBJ1-5; TCRdb calls TRBD1, which cannot be checked without DNA. From germline, CDR1 is LNHDA and CDR2 SQIVND (reference sequence). The CDR3 covers 13 residues. The CDR3 sequence: CASGRQRNQPQHF.

This chain links TRBV15 with TRBJ1-2; TCRdb names TRBD1, which stays unverified in the absence of DNA. Germline V gives CDR1 LNHNV, CDR2 YYDKDF (reference sequence). CDR3 length: 14 residues. The chain's CDR3 is CATSRDPRQGSYTF.

CDR3 protein: CSARKGLAGLEQYF. The chain uses TRBV20-1 and TRBJ2-7; TCRdb selects TRBD2, and the lack of DNA leaves this call unchecked. Germline V lookup: CDR1 DFQATT, CDR2 SNEGSKA (reference sequence). The CDR3 is 14 amino acids.

CDR3 sequence: CASTDAGFANTGELFF. This sequence joins TRBV2 and TRBJ2-2. In germline, CDR1 is SNHLY, CDR2 FYNNEI. The CDR3 extends over 16 amino acids. The complete variable domain, with remaining parts taken from reference TRBV2 and TRBJ2-2, reads EPEVTQTPSHQVTQMGQEVILRCVPISNHLYFYWYRQILGQKVEFLVSFYNNEISEKSEIFDDQFSVERPDGSNFTLKIRSTKLEDSAMYFCASTDAGFANTGELFFGEGSRLTVL.

The chain joins TRBV4-2 to TRBJ2-1; TCRdb's D gene call, TRBD2, goes unchecked for lack of DNA. CDR1 and CDR2 (germline): LGHNA, YNFKEQ. This CDR3 is built from 15 residues. This chain's CDR3 is CASSPGTSHSDEQFF.

The V call is TRBV7-9, the J call TRBJ1-1; TCRdb's assignment of TRBD1 cannot be checked, as there is no DNA. CDR1 is SEHNR, CDR2 FQNEAQ, per germline (reference sequence). The length of the CDR3 is 12 residues. CDR3 in amino acids: CASSLGDGEAFF.